This T cell receptor beta chain was identified in a study of monozygotic twins with inflammatory bowel disease. With respect to this clonotype: The antigen remains undetermined.

CDR3 size: 14 residues. CDR1 and CDR2 from the germline V gene are MNHNS and SASEGT. TCRdb derives one entry per CDR3 protein from the 5' RACE reads, leaving out DNA. Here the sample table reports about 380,000 distinct CDR3 sequences. Regarding the study as a whole: IBD patients shared fewer clonotypes with others than healthy twins, especially with disease activity.

The sequence came from a human donor with ulcerative colitis or Crohn's disease, or a healthy co-twin of an affected twin (not recorded which). The sample taken for sequencing was blood. The J gene is TRBJ1-5, the V gene TRBV6-1; TCRdb's D call, TRBD1, is unchecked because there is no DNA. The CDR3 protein is CASRLLQGKQPQHF.